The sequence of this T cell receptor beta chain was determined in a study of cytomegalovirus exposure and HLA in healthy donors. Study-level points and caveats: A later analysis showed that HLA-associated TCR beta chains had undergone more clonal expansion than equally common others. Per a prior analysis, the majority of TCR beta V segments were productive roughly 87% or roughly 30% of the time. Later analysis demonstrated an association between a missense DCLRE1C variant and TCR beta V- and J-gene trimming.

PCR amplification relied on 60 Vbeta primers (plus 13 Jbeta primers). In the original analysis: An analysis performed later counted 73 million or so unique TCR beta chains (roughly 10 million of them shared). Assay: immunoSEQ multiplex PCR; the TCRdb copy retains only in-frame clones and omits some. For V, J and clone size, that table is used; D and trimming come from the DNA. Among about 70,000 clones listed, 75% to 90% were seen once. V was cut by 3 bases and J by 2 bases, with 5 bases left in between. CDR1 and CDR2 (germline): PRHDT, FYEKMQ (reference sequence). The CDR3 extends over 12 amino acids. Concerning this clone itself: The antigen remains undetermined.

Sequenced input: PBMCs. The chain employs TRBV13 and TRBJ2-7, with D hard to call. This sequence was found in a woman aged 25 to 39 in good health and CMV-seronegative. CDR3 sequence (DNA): TGTGCCAGCAGCTTTGGCCCCTACGAGCAGTACTTC. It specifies CASSFGPYEQYF.